These 22 T cell receptor beta chains were all obtained from the same sample, sequenced in a study of T cells after somatic rescue of genetic block (TCRdb year 2020). Libraries were prepared through the immunoSEQ multiplex PCR assay. This is the immuneACCESS table as TCRdb keeps it, with only in-frame sequences that have V and J called. A part of the clones is gone; compared with another copy, unresolved V genes explain less than half, and the rest is unexplained. In all, the sample holds about 72,000 clones, and roughly 93% of those were seen once. The ten largest account for about 3% of the sample. What was sequenced was peripheral blood mononuclear cells (PBMCs). Receptor source: a man aged 25-45 years.

The chain carries TRBV2 and TRBJ2-1; 7 positions agree with TRBD2. CDR3 size: 13 residues. The V and J ends lost 8 bases and 11 bases, in that order; junction bases with no gene match: 12. The germline CDR1 and CDR2 sequences are SNHLY and FYNNEI. The CDR3 spells CASVMQAGLKQFF. In DNA form, the CDR3 reads TGTGCCAGCGTTATGCAAGCGGGACTAAAGCAGTTCTTC.

V is TRBV6-1 and J is TRBJ1-5; D perhaps matches TRBD1 (5 bases). Germline V gives CDR1 MNHNS, CDR2 SASEGT. CDR3 length equals 15 residues. Deletions cut 4 bases from V and 3 bases from J, with 13 bases between. CDR3 sequence (DNA): TGTGCCAGCAGTGGCCCCGACAGCGCCAATCAGCCCCAGCATTTT. Protein product: CASSGPDSANQPQHF.

The genes are TRBV4-1 and TRBJ1-6, with D maybe TRBD1 (5 bases). The CDR3 contains 16 residues. Trimming left V 1 base short and J 10 bases short, with 17 bases between. Germline V gives CDR1 MGHRA, CDR2 YSYEKL. CDR3 in DNA: TGCGCCAGCAGCCAAGGGCGGGGGGATTGGTGGTCACCCCTCCACTTT. It is translated as CASSQGRGDWWSPLHF.

This chain uses TRBV28 with TRBJ1-3; TRBD1 matches 7 bases. This CDR3 is 13 amino acids long. Trimming took 6 bases from V and 3 from J; bases not matched to a gene: 2. From germline, CDR1 is MDHEN and CDR2 SYDVKM. The CDR3, as DNA: TGTGCCAGCAGGAACAGGGGTGGAAACACCATATATTTT. This sequence encodes CASRNRGGNTIYF.

The chain is built from TRBV20-1 and TRBJ2-1, with D possibly TRBD2 on 6 matching bases. Deletions cut 1 base from V and 10 bases from J, with 8 bases between. This CDR3 has 11 residues. Germline values: CDR1 DFQATT, CDR2 SNEGSKA (reference sequence). CDR3 nucleotides: TGCAGTGCTAGAGTGGCGGGGGAGCAGTTCTTC. Translation: CSARVAGEQFF.

The chain combines TRBV5-8 with TRBJ2-7; D gene ambiguous. The CDR3 extends over 12 amino acids. The germline gives CDR1 SGHTS, CDR2 YDEGEE. The V end lost 7 bases, the J end lost 1 base, and 9 bases lay between the germline ends. CDR3 nucleotides: TGTGCCAGCGCTATTGGGTCCTACGAGCAGTACTTC. It encodes CASAIGSYEQYF.

The chain recombines TRBV7-8 with TRBJ2-1, with 8 bases aligning to TRBD2. This CDR3 is built from 14 residues. Germline CDR1 reads SGHVS; CDR2 reads FQNEAQ. Trimming took 5 bases from V and 7 from J; bases not matched to a gene: 7. The CDR3 DNA reads TGTGCCAGCAGCGGAGCTAGCGGGCTTAATGAGCAGTTCTTC. It encodes CASSGASGLNEQFF. Using reference TRBV7-8 and TRBJ2-1 for the parts outside the CDR3, the full variable domain is GAGVSQSPRYKVAKRGQDVALRCDPISGHVSLFWYQQALGQGPEFLTYFQNEAQLDKSGLPSDRFFAERPEGSVSTLKIQRTQQEDSAVYLCASSGASGLNEQFFGPGTRLTVL.

This clone is a singleton in its sample. The chain has TRBV11-2 and TRBJ2-3; D is undetermined. The V end was cut by 2 bases, the J end by 1 base, with 7 bases between. CDR3 length: 14 amino acids. Germline CDR1 and CDR2: SGHAT and FQNNGV. The CDR3 sequence is CASSLSVGTDTQYF. Here the CDR3 DNA reads TGTGCCAGCAGCTTATCTGTAGGCACAGATACGCAGTATTTT.

This chain uses TRBV19 with TRBJ2-7; D might be TRBD1 or TRBD2, each matching 5 bases. The V and J ends lost 8 bases and 3 bases respectively, with 20 bases between them. This CDR3 has 15 amino acids. The V gene's germline CDR1 is LNHDA and CDR2 SQIVND (reference sequence). The CDR3 DNA reads TGTGCCAGTCGCAGCACCGGGACGCTGAACTACGAGCAGTACTTC. The encoded protein is CASRSTGTLNYEQYF.

This chain connects TRBV11-2 to TRBJ2-1; 14 bases align to TRBD2. V lost 6 bases and J lost 10; bases outside the gene matches: 5. Germline CDR1 is SGHAT and CDR2 is FQNNGV. The CDR3 spans 14 residues. CDR3 nucleotide sequence: TGTGCCAGCAGTTGGGGACTAGCGGGAGAGGAGCAGTTCTTC. It translates to CASSWGLAGEEQFF.

V gene TRBV1 combines with J gene TRBJ2-5; whether TRBD1, the table's D call, matches the DNA was not checked. TRBV1 is labeled a pseudogene. CDR3 length: 15 residues. CDR3 in amino acids: CTSSQRDTNRETQYF. DNA of the CDR3: TGCACCAGCAGCCAACGGGACACCAACCGGGAGACCCAGTACTTC.

The genes are TRBV2 and TRBJ2-1; tentative D call: TRBD1 (6 bases). There are 14 residues in the CDR3. Looked up from germline, CDR1 is SNHLY and CDR2 is FYNNEI. The V end lost 1 base, the J end lost 4 bases, and 8 bases lay between the germline ends. The CDR3 region is CASSEGTAYNEQFF. The CDR3 DNA reads as TGTGCCAGCAGTGAAGGGACAGCATACAATGAGCAGTTCTTC.

This rearrangement joins TRBV7-6 to TRBJ2-3; 8 bases agree with TRBD1. Germline assignment: CDR1 SGHVS and CDR2 FNYEAQ. This CDR3 comprises 15 residues. The J segment lost 2 bases and the V segment lost 5 bases, leaving 6 bases of the junction unmatched. This chain's CDR3 is CASSQRTGITDTQYF. The CDR3 nucleotides read TGTGCCAGCAGCCAGAGGACAGGGATCACAGATACGCAGTATTTT.

The V call is TRBV9, the J call TRBJ2-5; unclear D gene. V lost 0 bases to trimming and J lost 5 bases, with 11 bases between them. This CDR3 comprises 14 residues. Germline V gene data show CDR1 as SGDLS and CDR2 as YYNGEE. The CDR3 here is CASSVGSQMETQYF. In DNA, the CDR3 is TGTGCCAGCAGCGTAGGGTCCCAAATGGAGACCCAGTACTTC.

The CDR3 loop reads CASRGTANYNSPLHF. The DNA for the CDR3 is TGTGCCAGCAGAGGGACAGCCAACTATAATTCACCCCTCCACTTT. The chain couples TRBV6-1 to TRBJ1-6, with 7 bases lining up with TRBD1. Per the germline V gene, CDR1 is MNHNS and CDR2 is SASEGT. The V segment lost 6 bases and the J segment 3 bases; nucleotides outside the gene matches: 5. This CDR3 spans 15 amino acids.

The CDR3 spells CASTLGGNSPLHF. CDR3 in DNA: TGTGCCAGTACCCTGGGGGGCAATTCACCCCTCCACTTT. The chain carries TRBV19 and TRBJ1-6; weak D call: TRBD1 (6 bases). The CDR3 sequence is 13 residues long. Germline-derived CDR1 and CDR2 are LNHDA and SQIVND (reference sequence). V lost 7 bases and J lost 7, with 11 bases in between.

The chain carries TRBV30 and TRBJ1-1; the D is unclear. CDR3 length: 15 amino acids. The V gene's germline CDR1 is GTSNPN and CDR2 SVGIG (reference sequence). Between the trimmed V and J ends, which lost 0 bases and 1 base, there was a span of 12 bases. CDR3 protein: CAWSVFWRKNTEAFF. Written as DNA, the CDR3 is TGTGCCTGGAGTGTATTTTGGCGGAAGAACACTGAAGCTTTCTTT.

Comment on this clone: Additional DNA sequences in this sample encode the identical CDR3. The chain uses TRBV28 and TRBJ2-7; D gene unclear. The CDR3 loop spans 12 amino acids. The V gene lost 5 bases and the J gene lost 3 bases, with 8 bases spanning the gap. Germline CDR1 and CDR2: MDHEN and SYDVKM. As DNA, the CDR3 is TGTGCCAGCAGTCCTCGTCTCTACGAGCAGTACTTC. Amino acids: CASSPRLYEQYF.

The rearrangement joins TRBV7-8 to TRBJ1-5; TRBD1 matches at 8 bases. V gave up 6 bases and J gave up 2 bases; unmatched junction bases: 6. The CDR3 spans 15 residues. Germline assignment: CDR1 SGHVS and CDR2 FQNEAQ. The CDR3 region is CASSSDRVGNQPQHF. In nucleotides, the CDR3 is TGTGCCAGCAGTTCGGACAGGGTGGGCAATCAGCCCCAGCATTTT.

V gene TRBV13 combines with J gene TRBJ1-5, with D unresolved. The V and J ends lost 0 bases and 5 bases respectively, with 5 bases between them. The CDR3 has 13 residues. Germline V CDR1 and CDR2: PRHDT, FYEKMQ (reference sequence). The CDR3 nucleotides read TGTGCCAGCAGCTTAGGCCTTCATCAGCCCCAGCATTTT. Its translation is CASSLGLHQPQHF.

CDR3 in DNA: TGTGCCAGCAGTCAGGACAGCCGAGAATCCTACGAGCAGTACTTC. Its translation is CASSQDSRESYEQYF. The chain links TRBV6-5 to TRBJ2-7; maybe TRBD1 (6 bases). The CDR3 is 15 amino acids. Trimming pared 5 bases from V and 1 base from J, leaving 15 bases between. Germline CDR1 MNHEY, CDR2 SVGAGI.

This clone was detected a few times. This rearrangement joins TRBV6-5 to TRBJ1-2; D is possibly TRBD1 (5 bases). The CDR3 spans 14 residues. The germline gives CDR1 MNHEY, CDR2 SVGAGI. V lost 5 bases and J 7 bases, leaving 17 bases between the germline ends. The CDR3 nucleotides read TGTGCCAGCAGTACCCCAGGGATATTTGGTGGCTACACCTTC. This gives the protein CASSTPGIFGGYTF.